This record covers a single T cell receptor (beta chain). Its antigen is unknown. This sample is part of a study of CD8 T cells in ankylosing spondylitis. Study results and limitations: Reactive arthritis synovial fluid and blood previously showed some of these motif variants. Typical of ankylosing spondylitis blood, it appeared, was a TCR beta motif of under 10 highly homologous variants.

As the method for making TCR beta libraries, quantitative 5'-RACE with molecular barcodes was used. TCRdb called the 5' RACE reads again in MiXCR, with one record for every CDR3 protein. The sample yields a few hundred thousand distinct CDR3 sequences, 5.5% to 7.5% seen once. The specimen was blood, either unsorted or a sorted T cell fraction (not recorded which). This clonotype was obtained from a male donor with ankylosing spondylitis.

Here the CDR3 DNA reads TGTGCCAGAAGCTTGCACGGCTCGAACTATGGCTACACCTTC. Amino acid sequence: CARSLHGSNYGYTF. This chain uses TRBV5-3 with TRBJ1-2; D unresolved. TRBV5-3 is sorted into the ORF group, with uncertain function. Trimming cost V 1 base and J 2 bases, with 9 bases left between them. This CDR3 is 14 amino acids long.